These T cell receptor beta chains were read from a single sample in a study of cytomegalovirus exposure and HLA in healthy donors. The assay was immunoSEQ multiplex PCR, and TCRdb's table has in-frame clones only and misses some. The sample contains more than 150,000 clones, around 80% of which appear only once. Sequencing was carried out using PBMCs. These receptors were taken from a man between 18 and 29 years old in good health and CMV-seronegative. Both conserved end residues are part of each CDR3. The order of the fields is D gene, clone size, V gene, J gene, CDR3 protein, CDR3 DNA. A D gene is named only where the DNA matches it firmly. Some rows mark clone size as missing; the rest say once, few, many or name a class of expanded clone.

D gene: NA; clone size: NA; V gene: TRBV5-1; J gene: TRBJ2-1; CDR3 protein: CASSLKQGPYNEQFF; CDR3 DNA: TGCGCCAGCAGCTTGAAACAGGGTCCATACAATGAGCAGTTCTTC
D gene: NA; clone size: NA; V gene: TRBV7-9; J gene: TRBJ1-4; CDR3 protein: CASSGRAGGNEKLFF; CDR3 DNA: TGTGCCAGCAGCGGCAGGGCCGGGGGGAATGAAAAACTGTTTTTT
D gene: TRBD1; clone size: NA; V gene: TRBV30; J gene: TRBJ2-2; CDR3 protein: CAWSLRTGASNTGELFF; CDR3 DNA: TGTGCCTGGAGTCTCCGGACAGGGGCCTCGAACACCGGGGAGCTGTTTTTT
D gene: NA; clone size: NA; V gene: TRBV28; J gene: TRBJ2-5; CDR3 protein: CASSLARVRETQYF; CDR3 DNA: TGTGCCAGCAGTTTAGCCAGGGTGAGAGAGACCCAGTACTTC
D gene: NA; clone size: NA; V gene: TRBV27; J gene: TRBJ1-3; CDR3 protein: CASSLSTGAYSGNTIYF; CDR3 DNA: TGTGCCAGCAGTTTATCGACAGGCGCCTACTCTGGAAACACCATATATTTT
D gene: TRBD1; clone size: NA; V gene: TRBV5-6; J gene: TRBJ2-7; CDR3 protein: CASSFPSGQTYEQYF; CDR3 DNA: TGTGCCAGCAGCTTCCCCTCGGGACAGACCTACGAGCAGTACTTC
D gene: NA; clone size: once; V gene: TRBV5-1; J gene: TRBJ1-1; CDR3 protein: CASSLHSIDTEAFF; CDR3 DNA: TGCGCCAGCAGCTTACATAGCATAGACACTGAAGCTTTCTTT
D gene: NA; clone size: NA; V gene: TRBV2; J gene: TRBJ1-1; CDR3 protein: CASSVDQGWNTEAFF; CDR3 DNA: TGTGCCAGCAGTGTCGACCAGGGTTGGAACACTGAAGCTTTCTTT
D gene: TRBD2; clone size: few; V gene: TRBV7-2; J gene: TRBJ2-1; CDR3 protein: CASSFWEGNNEQFF; CDR3 DNA: TGTGCCAGCAGCTTTTGGGAGGGAAACAATGAGCAGTTCTTC
D gene: NA; clone size: NA; V gene: TRBV2; J gene: TRBJ1-1; CDR3 protein: CASRAGTFF; CDR3 DNA: TGTGCCAGCAGGGCAGGGACTTTCTTT
D gene: NA; clone size: once; V gene: TRBV4-1; J gene: TRBJ1-2; CDR3 protein: CASSQDGATNYGYTF; CDR3 DNA: TGCGCCAGCAGCCAAGATGGGGCGACGAACTATGGCTACACCTTC
D gene: TRBD1; clone size: NA; V gene: TRBV5-6; J gene: TRBJ1-2; CDR3 protein: CASSPGQGFHGYTF; CDR3 DNA: TGTGCCAGCAGCCCGGGACAGGGGTTCCATGGCTACACCTTC
D gene: NA; clone size: NA; V gene: TRBV5-1; J gene: TRBJ2-3; CDR3 protein: CASSWGFLGGEADTQYF; CDR3 DNA: TGCGCCAGCAGCTGGGGGTTTTTGGGGGGAGAGGCAGATACGCAGTATTTT
D gene: TRBD1; clone size: NA; V gene: TRBV6-1; J gene: TRBJ2-1; CDR3 protein: CASSVRTGGPYNEQFF; CDR3 DNA: TGTGCCAGCAGTGTACGGACAGGGGGGCCTTACAATGAGCAGTTCTTC
D gene: NA; clone size: few; V gene: TRBV4-1; J gene: TRBJ1-1; CDR3 protein: CASSQEGSYEPEAFF; CDR3 DNA: TGCGCCAGCAGCCAAGAGGGCAGTTACGAGCCTGAAGCTTTCTTT
D gene: NA; clone size: NA; V gene: TRBV5-1; J gene: TRBJ2-2; CDR3 protein: CASSLGTGTGELFF; CDR3 DNA: TGCGCCAGCAGCCTGGGGACGGGAACCGGGGAGCTGTTTTTT
D gene: TRBD2; clone size: NA; V gene: TRBV2; J gene: TRBJ2-7; CDR3 protein: CASSPSGRLEEQYF; CDR3 DNA: TGTGCCAGCAGCCCTAGCGGGAGATTGGAGGAGCAGTACTTC
D gene: NA; clone size: NA; V gene: TRBV28; J gene: TRBJ1-2; CDR3 protein: CASSLPGSGYTF; CDR3 DNA: TGTGCCAGCAGTTTACCTGGGAGCGGCTACACCTTC
D gene: NA; clone size: few; V gene: TRBV30; J gene: TRBJ2-7; CDR3 protein: CAWGGWGKATEQYF; CDR3 DNA: TGTGCCTGGGGGGGCTGGGGGAAGGCTACCGAGCAGTACTTC
D gene: TRBD1; clone size: NA; V gene: TRBV28; J gene: TRBJ2-4; CDR3 protein: CASSLGTENIQYF; CDR3 DNA: TGTGCCAGCAGTTTAGGGACAGAAAACATTCAGTACTTC
D gene: NA; clone size: NA; V gene: TRBV5-4; J gene: TRBJ2-3; CDR3 protein: CASSLVPFISTDTQYF; CDR3 DNA: TGTGCCAGCAGCTTGGTCCCCTTTATCAGCACAGATACGCAGTATTTT
D gene: NA; clone size: NA; V gene: TRBV20-1; J gene: TRBJ2-1; CDR3 protein: CRGATYNEQFF; CDR3 DNA: TGCAGGGGGGCGACCTACAATGAGCAGTTCTTC
D gene: NA; clone size: NA; V gene: TRBV6-4; J gene: TRBJ1-5; CDR3 protein: CASSDTPGSAQHF; CDR3 DNA: TGTGCCAGCAGTGACACACCAGGCTCAGCCCAGCATTTT
D gene: TRBD2; clone size: NA; V gene: TRBV7-9; J gene: TRBJ2-3; CDR3 protein: CASSLGTSGREGSDTQYF; CDR3 DNA: TGTGCCAGCAGCCTTGGGACTAGCGGGAGGGAAGGCTCAGATACGCAGTATTTT
D gene: TRBD2; clone size: NA; V gene: TRBV2; J gene: TRBJ2-5; CDR3 protein: CASRGTSVGGTQYF; CDR3 DNA: TGTGCCAGCAGGGGGACTAGCGTGGGGGGGACCCAGTACTTC
D gene: TRBD1; clone size: NA; V gene: TRBV2; J gene: TRBJ2-7; CDR3 protein: CASSDHGTGDYEQYF; CDR3 DNA: TGTGCCAGCAGTGATCACGGGACAGGGGACTACGAGCAGTACTTC
D gene: TRBD2; clone size: NA; V gene: TRBV28; J gene: TRBJ2-1; CDR3 protein: CASSPQSGGRPYNEQFF; CDR3 DNA: TGTGCCAGCAGTCCCCAGTCGGGAGGCCGCCCCTACAATGAGCAGTTCTTC
D gene: TRBD2; clone size: NA; V gene: TRBV10-3; J gene: TRBJ2-3; CDR3 protein: CAISTGTSGGDTQYF; CDR3 DNA: TGTGCCATCAGTACGGGGACTAGCGGGGGGGATACGCAGTATTTT
D gene: NA; clone size: NA; V gene: TRBV4-2; J gene: TRBJ2-7; CDR3 protein: CASSQVPTGAAYEQYF; CDR3 DNA: TGTGCCAGCAGCCAAGTCCCGACCGGTGCGGCCTACGAGCAGTACTTC
D gene: NA; clone size: NA; V gene: TRBV4-2; J gene: TRBJ2-7; CDR3 protein: CASSQEQTTSYEQYF; CDR3 DNA: TGTGCCAGCAGCCAAGAACAGACCACATCCTACGAGCAGTACTTC
D gene: NA; clone size: NA; V gene: TRBV10-3; J gene: TRBJ2-2; CDR3 protein: CAISVGGVTGELFF; CDR3 DNA: TGTGCCATCAGTGTTGGCGGGGTCACCGGGGAGCTGTTTTTT
D gene: TRBD2; clone size: NA; V gene: TRBV18; J gene: TRBJ2-3; CDR3 protein: CASSPIPTSGRATDTQYF; CDR3 DNA: TGTGCCAGCTCACCTATCCCGACTAGCGGGAGGGCCACAGATACGCAGTATTTT
D gene: TRBD1; clone size: NA; V gene: TRBV5-5; J gene: TRBJ2-7; CDR3 protein: CASSLGQGSYEQYF; CDR3 DNA: TGTGCCAGCAGCCTGGGACAGGGATCCTACGAGCAGTACTTC
D gene: NA; clone size: once; V gene: TRBV5-6; J gene: TRBJ1-5; CDR3 protein: CASSLGRLSNQPQHF; CDR3 DNA: TGTGCCAGCAGCTTGGGCCGCCTAAGCAATCAGCCCCAGCATTTT
D gene: NA; clone size: NA; V gene: TRBV30; J gene: TRBJ1-2; CDR3 protein: CAWRTPGRWGNYGYTF; CDR3 DNA: TGTGCCTGGAGAACCCCTGGGAGGTGGGGTAACTATGGCTACACCTTC
D gene: TRBD1; clone size: NA; V gene: TRBV29-1; J gene: TRBJ2-1; CDR3 protein: CSVGRDSKYNEQFF; CDR3 DNA: TGCAGCGTTGGCCGGGACAGCAAATACAATGAGCAGTTCTTC
D gene: NA; clone size: NA; V gene: TRBV27; J gene: TRBJ1-6; CDR3 protein: CASSLGQDYNSPLHF; CDR3 DNA: TGTGCCAGCAGTTTGGGGCAGGACTATAATTCACCCCTCCACTTT
D gene: TRBD2; clone size: NA; V gene: TRBV7-6; J gene: TRBJ2-7; CDR3 protein: CASSLGGTSGRGEQYF; CDR3 DNA: TGTGCCAGCAGCTTAGGTGGGACTAGCGGGAGGGGCGAGCAGTACTTC
D gene: NA; clone size: NA; V gene: TRBV29-1; J gene: TRBJ2-6; CDR3 protein: CSACEVGANVLTF; CDR3 DNA: TGCAGCGCCTGTGAGGTCGGGGCCAACGTCCTGACTTTC
D gene: NA; clone size: NA; V gene: TRBV9; J gene: TRBJ1-4; CDR3 protein: CASSVTGIGEKLFF; CDR3 DNA: TGTGCCAGCAGCGTTACAGGTATAGGTGAAAAACTGTTTTTT
D gene: TRBD2; clone size: NA; V gene: TRBV25-1; J gene: TRBJ2-1; CDR3 protein: CASRGGGGAVYNEQFF; CDR3 DNA: TGTGCCAGCCGAGGGGGCGGGGGGGCAGTATACAATGAGCAGTTCTTC
D gene: TRBD1; clone size: once; V gene: TRBV9; J gene: TRBJ2-7; CDR3 protein: CASTDRDRVPREQYF; CDR3 DNA: TGTGCCAGCACAGACCGGGACAGGGTCCCGAGGGAGCAGTACTTC
D gene: NA; clone size: NA; V gene: TRBV6-1; J gene: TRBJ2-5; CDR3 protein: CASSEGGRVGETQYF; CDR3 DNA: TGTGCCAGCAGTGAAGGAGGCAGGGTCGGTGAGACCCAATACTTC
D gene: TRBD1; clone size: NA; V gene: TRBV10-1; J gene: TRBJ1-6; CDR3 protein: CASSLPGGERDRGVEKPLHF; CDR3 DNA: TGCGCCAGCAGCCTTCCCGGAGGAGAGAGGGACAGGGGGGTCGAGAAACCCCTCCACTTT
D gene: NA; clone size: NA; V gene: TRBV6-5; J gene: TRBJ1-2; CDR3 protein: CASTRSTALDYGYTF; CDR3 DNA: TGTGCCAGCACCCGAAGCACCGCTCTTGACTATGGCTACACCTTC
D gene: NA; clone size: NA; V gene: TRBV4-1; J gene: TRBJ2-2; CDR3 protein: CASSPPQAWTNTGELFF; CDR3 DNA: TGCGCCAGCAGCCCCCCCCAGGCTTGGACGAACACCGGGGAGCTGTTTTTT
D gene: NA; clone size: NA; V gene: TRBV2; J gene: TRBJ2-7; CDR3 protein: CATRGAGSRPYEQYF; CDR3 DNA: TGTGCCACCCGGGGGGCGGGAAGCAGGCCCTACGAGCAGTACTTC
D gene: TRBD1; clone size: few; V gene: TRBV9; J gene: TRBJ1-6; CDR3 protein: CASSATSGGQVRINSPLHF; CDR3 DNA: TGTGCCAGCAGCGCTACGAGTGGGGGACAGGTACGGATTAATTCACCCCTCCACTTT
D gene: TRBD1; clone size: NA; V gene: TRBV5-1; J gene: TRBJ2-7; CDR3 protein: CASARDRGPYEQYF; CDR3 DNA: TGCGCCAGCGCCCGGGACAGGGGGCCCTACGAGCAGTACTTC
D gene: NA; clone size: NA; V gene: TRBV27; J gene: TRBJ1-5; CDR3 protein: CASPFRQESVDQPQHF; CDR3 DNA: TGTGCCAGCCCATTCCGGCAGGAATCAGTAGATCAGCCCCAGCATTTT
D gene: NA; clone size: few; V gene: TRBV28; J gene: TRBJ1-1; CDR3 protein: CASSTAWTENTEAFF; CDR3 DNA: TGTGCCAGCAGTACTGCCTGGACAGAGAACACTGAAGCTTTCTTT
D gene: TRBD2; clone size: NA; V gene: TRBV9; J gene: TRBJ2-2; CDR3 protein: CASSVRFPSGSTGELFF; CDR3 DNA: TGTGCCAGCAGCGTACGGTTTCCTAGCGGGAGTACCGGGGAGCTGTTTTTT
D gene: NA; clone size: NA; V gene: TRBV6-1; J gene: TRBJ1-5; CDR3 protein: CASSLSRGYQPQHF; CDR3 DNA: TGTGCCAGCAGCCTCTCCAGAGGCTATCAGCCCCAGCATTTT
D gene: TRBD1; clone size: NA; V gene: TRBV19; J gene: TRBJ1-2; CDR3 protein: CASSGGQGSLSRGYTF; CDR3 DNA: TGTGCCAGTAGCGGGGGACAGGGTTCCCTATCGCGAGGCTACACCTTC
D gene: TRBD2; clone size: NA; V gene: TRBV7-9; J gene: TRBJ2-7; CDR3 protein: CASTKGLAGAYEQYF; CDR3 DNA: TGTGCCAGCACCAAGGGACTAGCGGGAGCCTACGAGCAGTACTTC
D gene: NA; clone size: NA; V gene: TRBV2; J gene: TRBJ1-1; CDR3 protein: CARRANTEAFF; CDR3 DNA: TGTGCCAGGAGGGCCAACACTGAAGCTTTCTTT
D gene: TRBD1; clone size: NA; V gene: TRBV9; J gene: TRBJ2-7; CDR3 protein: CASSVSTGGNYEQYF; CDR3 DNA: TGTGCCAGCAGCGTAAGTACAGGGGGGAACTACGAGCAGTACTTC
D gene: NA; clone size: NA; V gene: TRBV30; J gene: TRBJ2-7; CDR3 protein: CAWSRGAKGEQYF; CDR3 DNA: TGTGCCTGGAGTCGGGGGGCTAAGGGCGAGCAGTACTTC
D gene: NA; clone size: NA; V gene: TRBV4-2; J gene: TRBJ1-2; CDR3 protein: CASSPPGLHNYGYTF; CDR3 DNA: TGTGCCAGCAGCCCCCCGGGACTCCATAACTATGGCTACACCTTC
D gene: NA; clone size: NA; V gene: TRBV11-3; J gene: TRBJ2-1; CDR3 protein: CASSSQTENTYNEQFF; CDR3 DNA: TGTGCCAGCAGCTCCCAGACAGAAAATACCTACAATGAGCAGTTCTTC